One and the same sample provided the 13 T cell receptor beta chains below, sequenced in a study of blood T cells in healthy people across ages. Then a second PCR, running roughly 6 to 11 cycles, was carried out with a sample-barcoded 5' primer and a J-beta primer mix. In TCRdb, the 5' RACE reads were re-called with MiXCR into one record per CDR3 protein. The table has hundreds of thousands of distinct CDR3 sequences, under 30% seen once. Sequenced: blood. Every receptor here comes from a woman at least 80 years old in good health.

The sample holds many counts of this clonotype. The chain links TRBV6-5 to TRBJ1-5; D possibly corresponds to TRBD1 (5 bases). The length of the CDR3 is 16 residues. The germline gives CDR1 MNHEY, CDR2 SVGAGI. Trimming removed 2 bases at V and 0 bases at J, with 11 bases between. DNA for the CDR3: TGTGCCAGCAGTTACGGGGGACTAGCTAGCAATCAGCCCCAGCATTTT. Protein sequence: CASSYGGLASNQPQHF.

The J gene is TRBJ2-7, the V gene TRBV20-1, with TRBD2 matching over 8 bases. The tail of the sequence fits TRBJ2-5 better, so the J call may be wrong. From germline, CDR1 is DFQATT and CDR2 SNEGSKA (reference sequence). This CDR3 is 15 amino acids long. CDR3 sequence reads: CSARDRSGGRETQYF. Here the CDR3 DNA reads TGCAGTGCTAGAGATCGGAGCGGGGGACGAGAGACCCAGTACTTC.

The J gene is TRBJ2-5, the V gene TRBV20-1, with 8 positions matching TRBD2. Near its end, the DNA agrees better with TRBJ2-7, so the J call may be wrong. CDR1 is DFQATT and CDR2 is SNEGSKA in the germline V gene (reference sequence). This CDR3 has 14 residues. The CDR3 here is CSARDSLAGREQYF. The CDR3 region has the DNA TGCAGTGCTAGAGATAGTCTAGCGGGCCGCGAGCAGTACTTC.

The CDR3 nucleotides read TGCAGCGTTGAGGTCGGCAGATCCATGAACACTGAAGCTTTCTTT. Its protein is CSVEVGRSMNTEAFF. This sequence joins TRBV29-1 and TRBJ1-1; unclear D gene. Germline V gene data show CDR1 as SQVTM and CDR2 as ANQGSEA. The CDR3 contains 15 residues. V lost 3 bases and J lost 0, with 14 bases in between.

This clonotype was detected a few times. The chain has TRBV20-1 and TRBJ2-3; D possibly matches TRBD1 or TRBD2 (6 bases each). Trimming removed 1 base from V and 2 bases from J, with 13 bases in between. Germline lookup yields CDR1 DFQATT and CDR2 SNEGSKA (reference sequence). This CDR3 is built from 15 residues. The CDR3 loop is CSARGARGATDTQYF. For the CDR3, the DNA is TGCAGTGCTAGAGGGGCGAGGGGGGCCACAGATACGCAGTATTTT.

Turning to this clonotype: This clone may be a read error of a much larger clone one base away. The chain couples TRBV6-5 to TRBJ1-1; TRBD1 is a possible D gene (6 bases). V dropped 6 bases and J dropped 6 bases, with 23 bases sitting between them. Germline V gene data show CDR1 as MNHEY and CDR2 as SVGAGI. CDR3 size: 16 residues. CDR3 sequence: CASSRGGGREAAEAFF. The CDR3 nucleotides read TGTGCCAGCAGCAGGGGCGGGGGACGGGAAGCGGCTGAAGCTTTCTTT.

Notes on this clonotype: A single base separates this from a much larger clone, so it may be a read error. The chain couples TRBV19 to TRBJ2-1, with 8 bases identical to TRBD2. The J call may be faulty, since TRBJ2-7 better matches the DNA end. CDR1 and CDR2 from the germline V gene are LNHDA and SQIVND (reference sequence). This CDR3 comprises 14 residues. The CDR3 spells CASSSGGGYNEQYF. The CDR3 region has the DNA TGTGCCAGTAGCTCTGGCGGGGGGTACAATGAGCAGTACTTC.

In this sample, this clonotype turned up a few times. The chain carries TRBV9 and TRBJ2-3; 7 bases match TRBD2. Looked up from germline, CDR1 is SGDLS and CDR2 is YYNGEE. V was pared by 0 bases and J by 0 bases, with 4 bases of the junction left unmatched. The CDR3 runs to 16 residues. Here the CDR3 DNA reads TGTGCCAGCAGCGTAGGGTTTAGCGGGAGCACAGATACGCAGTATTTT. Amino acids: CASSVGFSGSTDTQYF.

In its sample, this clonotype was seen a few times. V gene TRBV5-1 combines with J gene TRBJ2-2; D remains ambiguous. The V end lost 4 bases, the J end lost 6 bases, and 10 bases lay between the germline ends. Germline V gene sequence: CDR1 SGHRS, CDR2 YFSETQ. The CDR3 totals 13 residues. DNA for the CDR3: TGCGCCAGCAGCATGGGTCAGCCCGGGGAGCTGTTTTTT. Its translation is CASSMGQPGELFF.

The V and J genes are TRBV12-5 and TRBJ1-1; TRBD1 matches at 10 bases. The CDR3 runs to 15 residues. Germline CDR1 reads LGHNT; CDR2 reads FRNRAP. The trim removed 6 bases at V and 1 base at J, leaving 5 bases unmatched. The CDR3 is CASGLWDRGNTEAFF. The DNA for the CDR3 is TGTGCTAGTGGCCTTTGGGACAGGGGGAACACTGAAGCTTTCTTT.

Note on this clonotype: This could be a read error, since a much larger clone is one nucleotide away. This rearrangement joins TRBV6-1 to TRBJ2-1; D could derive from TRBD1 or TRBD2 (5 bases each). With the DNA end fitting TRBJ2-7 better, the J assignment may be wrong. From germline, CDR1 is MNHNS and CDR2 SASEGT. CDR3 length: 16 residues. The CDR3 nucleotides are TGTGCCAGCAGCCTGAACAATGGGACGGTGTACAATGAGCAGTACTTC. Translating it yields CASSLNNGTVYNEQYF.

There are many counts of this clonotype. The chain is built from TRBV10-3 and TRBJ2-7, with TRBD1 as a possible D gene (5 bases). From germline, CDR1 is ENHRY and CDR2 SYGVKD. The V and J ends lost 2 bases and 7 bases respectively, with 9 bases between them. The CDR3 has 12 residues. CDR3 sequence (DNA): TGTGCCATCAGTGAGCCCAGGGAAGAGCAGTACTTC. Amino acid sequence: CAISEPREEQYF.

The chain joins TRBV29-1 to TRBJ2-2, with unresolved D. V shed 4 bases and J shed 7 bases, with 16 bases lying between them. The CDR3 is 14 residues long. Germline CDR1 and CDR2: SQVTM and ANQGSEA. CDR3 DNA: TGCAGCGTTGCACGGATAAGGTTTGGCGGGGAGCTGTTTTTT. The encoded protein is CSVARIRFGGELFF.